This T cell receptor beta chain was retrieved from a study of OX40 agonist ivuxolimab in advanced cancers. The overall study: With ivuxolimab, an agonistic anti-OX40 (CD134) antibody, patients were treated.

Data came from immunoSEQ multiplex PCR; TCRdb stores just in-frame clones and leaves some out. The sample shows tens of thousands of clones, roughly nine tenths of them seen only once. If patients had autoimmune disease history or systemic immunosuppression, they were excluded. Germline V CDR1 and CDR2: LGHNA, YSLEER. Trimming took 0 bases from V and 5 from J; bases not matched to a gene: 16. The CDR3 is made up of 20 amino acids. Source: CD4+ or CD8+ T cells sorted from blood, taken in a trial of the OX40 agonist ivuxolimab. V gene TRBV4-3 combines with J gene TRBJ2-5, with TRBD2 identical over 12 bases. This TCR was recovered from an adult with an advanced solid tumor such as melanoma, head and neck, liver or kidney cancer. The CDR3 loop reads CASSQETPSSGRALGETQYF. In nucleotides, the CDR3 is TGCGCCAGCAGCCAAGAGACCCCGTCTAGCGGGAGGGCCCTTGGGGAGACCCAGTACTTC.